This TCR beta chain was captured by sequencing in a study of shared clonotypes between healthy human individuals. General study findings and limits: Across a handful of donors, naive CD4 shared roughly 5%, naive CD8 more than 3%, memory CD4 2% to 2.5%, memory CD8 under 0.5%. Naive subsets tended to show greater estimated richness than memory subsets.

Sequenced by immunoSEQ multiplex PCR; TCRdb stores in-frame clones only, minus some. The table has 1,500,000 or so clones, about 96% seen once. This clone was recorded once. Its target is not known. The origin of this receptor is a man aged 30 to 39 in good health. Sequencing was performed on naive CD4+ T cells sorted from blood. Documented subset: CD45RA+ positively selected.

The CDR3, as DNA: TGTGCCAGCTCACCCGCCGAGCTTGGGCAGTTCTTC. This codes for CASSPAELGQFF. The V call is TRBV18, the J call TRBJ2-1; D is unresolved. The CDR3 has 12 residues. From germline, CDR1 is KGHSH and CDR2 LQKENI. Deletions cut 3 bases from V and 12 bases from J, with 12 bases between.